One sample yielded the 4 T cell receptor beta chains listed below, sequenced in a study of Graves' ophthalmopathy and Graves' hyperthyroidism. TCR beta CDR3 regions were amplified from RNA transcripts. The workflow started with a first-round RT-PCR run with HTBI primers and then moved on to a second-round multiplex PCR. TCRdb reanalysed the multiplex PCR reads using MiXCR and keeps one entry per CDR3 protein. In the table there are roughly 380,000 distinct CDR3 sequences, 15% of which are singletons. The sample taken for sequencing was peripheral blood. The receptors here all came from a woman between 18 and 29 years old with stable Graves' hyperthyroidism.

This clonotype was observed many times. V gene TRBV12-5 combines with J gene TRBJ2-2, with D tentatively TRBD1 or TRBD2 (6 bases each). This CDR3 is 17 amino acids long. Trimming shortened V by 6 bases and J by 3 bases, and 20 bases separated the two germline ends. The germline V gene encodes CDR1 LGHNT and CDR2 FRNRAP. CDR3 nucleotides: TGTGCTAGTGGGCGAATGGGGGGCTCATGGTACACCGGGGAGCTGTTTTTT. The encoded protein is CASGRMGGSWYTGELFF.

This clonotype was found a few times. This chain links TRBV13 with TRBJ1-3; possible D gene TRBD1, 6 bases. With 7 bases removed from V and 0 bases from J, the gap between germline ends came to 25 bases. CDR1 and CDR2 (germline): PRHDT, FYEKMQ (reference sequence). The CDR3 has 19 amino acids. CDR3 amino acids: CASISRGRRESISGNTIYF. The CDR3 coding sequence is TGTGCCAGCATCAGCAGGGGCCGTCGGGAGTCCATCTCTGGAAACACCATATATTTT.

This clonotype was picked up many times. The V call is TRBV24-1, the J call TRBJ1-5; TRBD1 agrees at 8 bases. This CDR3 comprises 16 residues. The V segment lost 3 bases and the J segment 5 bases; nucleotides outside the gene matches: 8. Germline lookup yields CDR1 KGHDR and CDR2 SFDVKD. CDR3 residues: CATSDKRQGPDQPQHF. CDR3 bases: TGTGCCACCAGTGATAAACGACAGGGGCCCGATCAGCCCCAGCATTTT.

The chain links TRBV7-2 to TRBJ1-6, with 9 nucleotides matching TRBD1. Germline V CDR1 and CDR2: SGHTA, FQGNSA. Germline trimming cut 5 bases from V and 5 bases from J; bases unmatched to any gene: 7. The CDR3 loop spans 16 amino acids. The chain's CDR3 is CASSLETGGNNSPLHF. CDR3 DNA: TGTGCCAGCAGCCTAGAGACAGGGGGGAATAATTCACCCCTCCACTTT.